The rows below give T cell receptor beta chains drawn from one sample of a study of OX40 agonist ivuxolimab in advanced cancers. Only in-frame clones appear in the TCRdb table, and some are missing; sequencing was by immunoSEQ multiplex PCR. This table holds more than 80,000 clones, approximately 90% found once. The input for sequencing was CD4+ or CD8+ T cells sorted from blood, taken in a trial of the OX40 agonist ivuxolimab. The origin of the receptors is an adult with an advanced solid tumor such as melanoma, head and neck, liver or kidney cancer. CDR3s include the opening cysteine and the closing phenylalanine or tryptophan. D genes are given only for firm matches. Expanded clones are given a class, and other clones once, few, many or no size at all.

clone_size	v_call	d_call	j_call	cdr3_aa	cdr3_nt
.	TRBV9	.	TRBJ1-4	CASSFGDVPNEKLFF	TGTGCCAGCAGCTTCGGGGACGTACCTAATGAAAAACTGTTTTTT
.	TRBV12-5	.	TRBJ1-1	CASGLVGRLEAFF	TGTGCTAGTGGTTTGGTAGGGCGGCTTGAAGCTTTCTTT
.	TRBV6-5	.	TRBJ1-4	CASRHQETNEKLFF	TGTGCCAGCAGACATCAGGAAACTAATGAAAAACTGTTTTTT
.	TRBV7-2	.	TRBJ2-3	CASSLLAQPGDTQYF	TGTGCCAGCAGCTTACTAGCCCAACCAGGGGATACGCAGTATTTT
.	TRBV7-9	.	TRBJ1-1	CASNLAAANTEAFF	TGTGCCAGCAACCTGGCGGCAGCGAACACTGAAGCTTTCTTT
once	TRBV6-1	.	TRBJ1-5	CASSGGQPQHF	TGTGCCAGCAGTGGGGGGCAGCCCCAGCATTTT
.	TRBV28	TRBD2	TRBJ2-3	CASSFPSRVGSGGMLDTQYF	TGTGCCAGCAGTTTCCCGTCTCGTGTCGGTAGCGGGGGGATGTTAGATACGCAGTATTTT
.	TRBV6-6	.	TRBJ2-7	CASSYPPDLSYEQYF	TGTGCCAGCAGTTACCCCCCCGACCTCTCCTACGAGCAGTACTTC
.	TRBV4-1	TRBD2	TRBJ2-1	CASSQGLAGGISYNEQFF	TGCGCCAGCAGCCAAGGGCTAGCGGGGGGGATCTCCTACAATGAGCAGTTCTTC
.	TRBV28	TRBD1	TRBJ2-1	CASSPGTGSYNEQFF	TGTGCCAGCAGTCCCGGGACAGGGTCCTACAATGAGCAGTTCTTC
.	TRBV7-2	TRBD2	TRBJ2-2	CASSLAPSGGAHGELFF	TGTGCCAGCAGCTTAGCCCCTAGCGGGGGGGCCCACGGGGAGCTGTTTTTT
.	TRBV28	.	TRBJ2-5	CASGSGTKETQYF	TGTGCCAGTGGTTCAGGGACGAAAGAGACCCAGTACTTC
.	TRBV30	.	TRBJ2-7	CAWSGTAYEQYF	TGTGCCTGGAGTGGGACAGCCTACGAGCAGTACTTC
few	TRBV19	.	TRBJ1-6	CASSIDRYNSPLHF	TGTGCCAGTAGTATAGACCGGTATAATTCACCCCTCCACTTT
.	TRBV18	.	TRBJ1-2	CASSPPNRDGYTF	TGTGCCAGCTCACCCCCCAACCGAGATGGCTACACCTTC
.	TRBV19	.	TRBJ2-7	CASSIGGDSYEQYF	TGTGCCAGTAGTATAGGCGGGGATTCCTACGAGCAGTACTTC
.	TRBV4-2	.	TRBJ2-1	CASSQVGGLYNEQFF	TGTGCCAGCAGCCAAGTGGGGGGGCTTTACAATGAGCAGTTCTTC
.	TRBV11-2	.	TRBJ2-3	CASSARSGLGGTQYF	TGTGCCAGCAGCGCAAGGTCGGGGCTTGGGGGTACGCAGTATTTT
.	TRBV7-8	.	TRBJ2-7	CASSLVGGTYEQYF	TGTGCCAGCAGCTTAGTGGGCGGCACCTACGAGCAGTACTTC
.	TRBV9	.	TRBJ2-3	CASSEIGQNTDTQYF	TGTGCCAGCAGCGAAATCGGGCAAAACACAGATACGCAGTATTTT
.	TRBV28	.	TRBJ2-4	CASSLGVQSLAKNIQYF	TGTGCCAGCAGTTTAGGCGTTCAAAGTCTAGCCAAAAACATTCAGTACTTC
.	TRBV27	TRBD1	TRBJ2-5	CASSAGQGAGTQYF	TGTGCCAGCAGTGCCGGACAGGGGGCAGGGACCCAGTACTTC
.	TRBV6-4	.	TRBJ1-2	CASSESTMTGYTF	TGTGCCAGCAGTGAGTCGACAATGACTGGCTACACCTTC
.	TRBV5-1	TRBD2	TRBJ2-3	CASSHSGGLKDTQYF	TGCGCCAGCAGTCATAGCGGGGGGCTAAAAGATACGCAGTATTTT
.	TRBV7-3	TRBD1	TRBJ1-1	CASSLTPQGVNTEAFF	TGTGCCAGCAGCTTAACACCACAGGGGGTGAACACTGAAGCTTTCTTT
.	TRBV9	TRBD1	TRBJ2-2	CASSVGERGRRNTGELFF	TGTGCCAGCAGCGTAGGAGAAAGGGGGCGCAGAAACACCGGGGAGCTGTTTTTT
.	TRBV14	.	TRBJ1-1	CASSQGGLGTEAFF	TGTGCCAGCAGCCAAGGAGGGCTGGGCACTGAAGCTTTCTTT
.	TRBV10-1	.	TRBJ2-3	CASSPGGTF	TGCGCCAGCAGTCCAGGTGGGACCTTT
.	TRBV21-1	.	TRBJ1-1	CASSNDRDTEAFF	TGTGCCAGCAGCAACGACAGGGACACTGAAGCTTTCTTT
.	TRBV5-6	.	TRBJ2-7	CASSSAGRRSYEQYF	TGTGCCAGCAGCTCTGCGGGCAGAAGGTCCTACGAGCAGTACTTC
.	TRBV5-6	TRBD1	TRBJ1-3	CASSWGQGAGNTIYF	TGTGCCAGCAGCTGGGGACAGGGAGCTGGAAACACCATATATTTT
.	TRBV10-1	.	TRBJ1-4	CASSPDSSNEKLFF	TGCGCCAGCAGTCCGGACAGCTCTAATGAAAAACTGTTTTTT
.	TRBV2	.	TRBJ1-5	CASRGTSSNQPQHF	TGTGCCAGCAGAGGGACATCGAGCAATCAGCCCCAGCATTTT
.	TRBV2	.	TRBJ1-5	CASRAGFSNQPQHF	TGTGCCAGCAGAGCAGGGTTCAGCAATCAGCCCCAGCATTTT
.	TRBV7-9	TRBD1	TRBJ2-5	CASSAAGGEETQYF	TGTGCCAGCAGCGCCGCAGGGGGCGAGGAGACCCAGTACTTC
.	TRBV2	TRBD2	TRBJ2-7	CASSYSGGAHEQYF	TGTGCCAGCAGCTATAGCGGGGGGGCACACGAGCAGTACTTC
few	TRBV7-2	.	TRBJ2-7	CASSILQGHEQYF	TGTGCCAGCAGCATTTTACAGGGACACGAGCAGTACTTC
once	TRBV28	TRBD2	TRBJ2-1	CASSLRGVMNEQFF	TGTGCCAGCAGTTTGCGGGGGGTAATGAATGAGCAGTTCTTC
.	TRBV6-1	TRBD1	TRBJ1-1	CASRVSTGSNTEAFF	TGTGCCAGCAGGGTCTCGACAGGGAGTAACACTGAAGCTTTCTTT
.	TRBV28	.	TRBJ1-5	CASSSGNQPQHF	TGTGCCAGCAGTTCCGGCAATCAGCCCCAGCATTTT
few	TRBV7-2	.	TRBJ1-6	CASSSGQLPPLHF	TGTGCCAGCAGCTCCGGACAGCTACCGCCCCTCCACTTT
.	TRBV19	TRBD1	TRBJ2-1	CASRRPGGNWGEQFF	TGTGCCAGTAGGCGTCCAGGGGGCAATTGGGGTGAGCAGTTCTTC
.	TRBV25-1	.	TRBJ2-5	CASSEYIGFEGGQETQYF	TGTGCCAGCAGTGAATATATTGGGTTTGAGGGGGGCCAAGAGACCCAGTACTTC
.	TRBV9	.	TRBJ2-1	CASSVGEVGGYNEQFF	TGTGCCAGCAGCGTAGGTGAAGTAGGGGGCTACAATGAGCAGTTCTTC